A single sample is the source of the 3 T cell receptor beta chains below, sequenced in a study of sequential checkpoint blockade in melanoma. Treatment meaning: randomized to nivolumab then ipilimumab (arm A) or the reverse (arm B). Sequencing used immunoSEQ multiplex PCR; TCRdb keeps in-frame clones, though not all of them. The table includes 20,000 to 25,000 clones, around 80% detected once. The specimen comprised CD8+ T cells sorted from blood (inferred from file names), sampled from a patient given nivolumab and ipilimumab in sequence. These TCRs come from a human donor with melanoma.

Notes on this clone: The junction does not match germline at one end; this may be a read error. The V gene is TRBV7-2, the J gene TRBJ2-7; the D gene is possibly TRBD1 (6 bases). The CDR3 has 16 amino acids. Per germline, CDR1 SGHTA and CDR2 FQGNSA. CDR3: CASSQGFATGSYEQYF. The CDR3 DNA follows: TGCGCCAGCAGCCAAGGGTTTGCGACAGGCTCCTACGAGCAGTACTTC.

CDR3 sequence (DNA): TGTGCCTGGAGTCCCGGGATCTACAATGAGCAGTTCTTC. This encodes CAWSPGIYNEQFF. This sequence joins TRBV30 and TRBJ2-1; possibly TRBD2 for D (5 bases). V was cut by 2 bases and J by 3 bases, with 8 bases left in between. Germline V gives CDR1 GTSNPN, CDR2 SVGIG (reference sequence). The CDR3 runs 13 residues. Together with reference TRBV30 and TRBJ2-1, the CDR3 gives the full variable domain: SQTIHQWPATLVQPVGSPLSLECTVEGTSNPNLYWYRQAAGRGLQLLFYSVGIGQISSEVPQNLSASRPQDRQFILSSKKLLLSDSGFYLCAWSPGIYNEQFFGPGTRLTVL.

V and J are TRBV28 and TRBJ2-1; 11 bases agree with TRBD2. V lost 4 bases, J lost 7 bases, and 6 bases stayed unmatched. The CDR3 is 15 amino acids. Germline V gene data show CDR1 as MDHEN and CDR2 as SYDVKM. The CDR3, as DNA: TGTGCCAGCAGTTATAGCGGGAGGGCCTGGAATGAGCAGTTCTTC. Protein: CASSYSGRAWNEQFF. Complete variable domain (other parts from reference TRBV28 and TRBJ2-1): DVKVTQSSRYLVKRTGEKVFLECVQDMDHENMFWYRQDPGLGLRLIYFSYDVKMKEKGDIPEGYSVSREKKERFSLILESASTNQTSMYLCASSYSGRAWNEQFFGPGTRLTVL.